This T cell receptor beta chain was captured in a study of OX40 agonist ivuxolimab in advanced cancers. The wider study: With a range of roughly 20 to 85, age averaged approximately 60 years, and around 80% were male. Findings and caveats of the study: In the 0.1 to 3.0 mg/kg range, CD4+ and CD8+ blood T cells had expanded clonally by week 6.

The table came from immunoSEQ multiplex PCR; TCRdb's copy has only in-frame clones and leaves some out. This table has about 82,000 clones, 75% to 90% appearing once. Blood samples were obtained at baseline, cycle 4 day 1, and cycle 7 day 1. In regard to this clone: Its cognate antigen is unknown.

The sample here was CD4+ or CD8+ T cells sorted from blood, taken in a trial of the OX40 agonist ivuxolimab. The sequence was collected from an adult with an advanced solid tumor such as melanoma, head and neck, liver or kidney cancer.

The CDR3 reads CASSQDGQLSNQPQHF. CDR3 nucleotide sequence: TGCGCCAGCAGCCAAGATGGACAGCTAAGCAATCAGCCCCAGCATTTT. The V call is TRBV4-1, the J call TRBJ1-5, with D perhaps TRBD1 (6 bases). This CDR3 region has 16 residues. The germline V gene has CDR1 MGHRA and CDR2 YSYEKL. The ends were cut back, 0 bases at V and 1 base at J, with 10 bases in the middle.